These 26 T cell receptor beta chains originate from one sample sequenced in a study of blood T cell repertoires in COVID-19. The data were produced by immunoSEQ multiplex PCR, yet TCRdb's version contains in-frame clones alone and is incomplete. The sample has 70,000 or so clones, about 80% seen once. Input material: peripheral blood. Receptors originate from a human donor in a cohort sampled during active COVID-19.

This clone has more than one count but fewer than ten. CDR3 bases: TGTGCCTGGACGGGGGCCGGGGGGAGTATGAACACTGAAGCTTTCTTT. It codes for CAWTGAGGSMNTEAFF. V gene TRBV30 combines with J gene TRBJ1-1, with D perhaps matching TRBD1 (6 bases). The V gene lost 4 bases and the J gene lost 0 bases, with 18 bases spanning the gap. The CDR3 is 16 residues long. The germline CDR1 and CDR2 sequences are GTSNPN and SVGIG (reference sequence).

The J gene is TRBJ1-2, the V gene TRBV30, with TRBD1 matching 7 bases. Looked up from germline, CDR1 is GTSNPN and CDR2 is SVGIG (reference sequence). V was clipped by 5 bases and J by 6 bases; unmatched bases: 9. This CDR3 spans 13 amino acids. This chain's CDR3 is CAWATGTWDGYTF. In DNA, the CDR3 is TGTGCCTGGGCGACAGGGACCTGGGATGGCTACACCTTC.

The chain joins TRBV27 to TRBJ1-1, with 7 positions matching TRBD1. The J segment lost 8 bases and the V segment lost 7 bases, leaving 19 bases of the junction unmatched. The CDR3 extends over 16 amino acids. Germline V gene sequence: CDR1 MNHEY, CDR2 SMNVEV (reference sequence). The CDR3 loop reads CASIPGGYRAQKEAFF. For the CDR3, the DNA is TGTGCCAGCATTCCAGGGGGGTACAGGGCACAGAAGGAAGCTTTCTTT.

The chain uses TRBV12-3 or TRBV12-4 and TRBJ1-4; 9 bases align to TRBD1. V lost 5 bases, J lost 8 bases, and 3 bases stayed unmatched. This CDR3 contains 13 residues. For the CDR3, the DNA is TGTGCCAGCAGTGGAGGGACAGGGGAAAAACTGTTTTTT. This encodes CASSGGTGEKLFF.

The chain combines TRBV10-3 with TRBJ2-2, with 7 bases identical to TRBD1. From germline, CDR1 is ENHRY and CDR2 SYGVKD. Trimming took 7 bases from V and 0 from J; bases not matched to a gene: 14. The CDR3 extends over 18 amino acids. CDR3 in amino acids: CAIKGGPTGTSNTGELFF. The CDR3 DNA reads as TGTGCCATCAAAGGGGGCCCAACCGGGACATCGAACACCGGGGAGCTGTTTTTT.

The gene calls are TRBV5-1 and TRBJ2-1; possibly TRBD2 for D (6 bases). The V end was cut by 4 bases, the J end by 6 bases, with 20 bases between. Germline-derived CDR1 and CDR2 are SGHRS and YFSETQ. There are 16 residues in the CDR3. This CDR3 is CASSPGLLSMGNEQFF. CDR3 bases: TGCGCCAGCAGCCCGGGACTCCTCTCCATGGGCAATGAGCAGTTCTTC.

The gene calls are TRBV18 and TRBJ1-5; D is undetermined. Germline V lookup: CDR1 KGHSH, CDR2 LQKENI. Trimming removed 4 bases from V and 4 bases from J, with 14 bases in between. The length of the CDR3 is 15 residues. CDR3 DNA sequence: TGTGCCAGCTCACTCTCGACGGCCGGGAATCAGCCCCAGCATTTT. Protein product: CASSLSTAGNQPQHF.

The chain has TRBV15 and TRBJ2-1; a weak D match, TRBD2 (5 bases). This CDR3 is built from 16 residues. Germline loops: CDR1 LNHNV, CDR2 YYDKDF (reference sequence). Trimming left V 0 bases short and J 3 bases short, with 12 bases between. Here the CDR3 reads CATSRERDASYNEQFF. The CDR3 coding sequence is TGTGCCACCAGCAGAGAACGGGATGCTAGCTACAATGAGCAGTTCTTC.

The rearrangement uses TRBV5-4 and TRBJ2-3; D not certain. The CDR3 sequence is 14 residues long. V dropped 4 bases and J dropped 0 bases, with 9 bases sitting between them. Germline V lookup: CDR1 SGHNT, CDR2 YYREEE (reference sequence). This chain's CDR3 is CASSAKTSTDTQYF. The CDR3 DNA reads TGTGCCAGCAGCGCCAAGACTAGCACAGATACGCAGTATTTT. Together with reference TRBV5-4 and TRBJ2-3, the CDR3 gives the full variable domain: ETGVTQSPTHLIKTRGQQVTLRCSSQSGHNTVSWYQQALGQGPQFIFQYYREEENGRGNFPPRFSGLQFPNYSSELNVNALELDDSALYLCASSAKTSTDTQYFGPGTRLTVL.

A few counts support this clone. The rearrangement joins TRBV7-9 to TRBJ1-1; 7 bases are a match to TRBD1. The CDR3 consists of 13 residues. Germline V lookup: CDR1 SEHNR, CDR2 FQNEAQ (reference sequence). The trim removed 6 bases at V and 1 base at J, leaving 2 bases unmatched. CDR3 DNA sequence: TGTGCCAGCAGTCGACAGGGGAACACTGAAGCTTTCTTT. Amino acid sequence: CASSRQGNTEAFF.

The V and J genes are TRBV5-1 and TRBJ2-7; 7 nucleotides line up with TRBD1. The CDR3 runs to 14 residues. Losses at the gene ends were 1 base for V and 6 bases for J; bases not matched to a gene: 7. Germline CDR1 is SGHRS and CDR2 is YFSETQ. CDR3 in DNA: TGCGCCAGCAGCTTGCGACAGGGTGCTTCCGAGCAGTACTTC. Its protein product is CASSLRQGASEQYF.

The chain uses TRBV24-1 and TRBJ2-5; the match to TRBD1 covers 12 bases. V lost 4 bases and J lost 5; bases outside the gene matches: 4. The CDR3 covers 15 residues. From germline, CDR1 is KGHDR and CDR2 SFDVKD. CDR3 bases: TGTGCCACCAGTGAGGGACAGGGGGCGTGGGAGACCCAGTACTTC. Its translation: CATSEGQGAWETQYF.

Concerning this clone: One end of the junction fails to match germline, which may point to a read error. This chain uses TRBV2 with TRBJ2-7, with 7 bases identical to TRBD2. This CDR3 region has 14 residues. Germline V gene lookup returns CDR1 SNHLY and CDR2 FYNNEI. The CDR3 DNA sequence: TGTGCCAGCAGGGAAGCGGGGAGCTCCTACGAGCAGTACTTC. It encodes CASREAGSSYEQYF.

The genes are TRBV5-5 and TRBJ2-1; 9 nucleotides line up with TRBD1. The germline V gene has CDR1 SGHKS and CDR2 YYEKEE (reference sequence). Germline trimming cut 4 bases from V and 9 bases from J; bases unmatched to any gene: 5. The CDR3 extends over 13 amino acids. The CDR3 DNA reads TGTGCCAGCAGCGCAACAGGGGGCTCTGAGCAGTTCTTC. This sequence encodes CASSATGGSEQFF.

The rearrangement uses TRBV7-8 and TRBJ2-3; no clear D gene. V shed 3 bases and J shed 6 bases, with 10 bases lying between them. Germline V lookup: CDR1 SGHVS, CDR2 FQNEAQ. There are 13 residues in the CDR3. CDR3 nucleotide sequence: TGTGCCAGCAGCTTTGGCCCCAGGGATACGCAGTATTTT. Translation: CASSFGPRDTQYF.

Of note for this clone: Other DNA sequences in this specimen translate into the identical CDR3. The V and J genes are TRBV5-1 and TRBJ2-2; D possibly corresponds to TRBD2 (6 bases). There are 15 residues in the CDR3. Germline V gives CDR1 SGHRS, CDR2 YFSETQ. With 4 bases removed from V and 4 bases from J, the gap between germline ends came to 14 bases. In DNA, the CDR3 is TGCGCCAGCAGCCTGGTGAGGGGAGGCACCGGGGAGCTGTTTTTT. Translation gives CASSLVRGGTGELFF. Full variable domain (rest looked up from reference TRBV5-1 and TRBJ2-2): KAGVTQTPRYLIKTRGQQVTLSCSPISGHRSVSWYQQTPGQGLQFLFEYFSETQRNKGNFPGRFSGRQFSNSRSEMNVSTLELGDSALYLCASSLVRGGTGELFFGEGSRLTVL.

This clone was detected once. The genes are TRBV3-1 (or the pseudogene TRBV3-2) and TRBJ2-3; possible D gene TRBD1, 5 bases. CDR1 and CDR2 from the germline V gene are LGHDT and YNNKEL (reference sequence). This CDR3 comprises 15 residues. V gave up 4 bases and J gave up 3 bases, with 14 bases separating them. CDR3: CASSPGSALTDTQYF. The CDR3 DNA follows: TGTGCCAGCAGCCCAGGGTCGGCTCTTACAGATACGCAGTATTTT.

V usage is TRBV4-3 and J usage is TRBJ1-5; D not resolved. V dropped 4 bases and J dropped 0 bases, with 13 bases sitting between them. The CDR3 contains 16 residues. CDR1 is LGHNA, CDR2 YSLEER, per germline. CDR3 bases: TGCGCCAGCAGCCTCCAGGTCGGGGTTAGCAATCAGCCCCAGCATTTT. It yields the protein CASSLQVGVSNQPQHF.

This sequence joins TRBV6-5 and TRBJ2-7; a possible D gene is TRBD2 (6 bases). V shed 6 bases and J shed 3 bases, with 12 bases lying between them. The germline CDR1 and CDR2 sequences are MNHEY and SVGAGI. The CDR3 runs 13 residues. CDR3 region: CASSRISGYEQYF. The CDR3 coding sequence is TGTGCCAGCAGCCGGATTAGCGGCTACGAGCAGTACTTC.

This clone was detected a few times. The rearrangement links TRBV7-6 to TRBJ2-7; 12 bases agree with TRBD2. J gave up 6 bases and V 5 bases, and 11 bases lay outside the gene matches. This CDR3 has 16 residues. CDR1 is SGHVS and CDR2 is FNYEAQ in the germline V gene. DNA of the CDR3: TGTGCCAGCAGCAAAAACCGACTAGCGGGGGCTGGCGAGCAGTACTTC. The encoded protein is CASSKNRLAGAGEQYF.

With respect to this clone: One end of the junction fails to match germline, which may point to a read error. This chain uses TRBV5-1 with TRBJ2-3; D gene unclear. This CDR3 has 13 residues. Germline-derived CDR1 and CDR2 are SGHRS and YFSETQ. CDR3 amino acids: CASSLERTDTQYF. In nucleotides, the CDR3 is TGCGCCAGCAGTTTGGAGAGAACAGATACGCAGTATTTT.

The chain carries TRBV5-1 and TRBJ2-5, with TRBD1 identical over 8 bases. Germline V lookup: CDR1 SGHRS, CDR2 YFSETQ. V was pared by 2 bases and J by 2 bases, with 5 bases of the junction left unmatched. The CDR3 runs 15 residues. The CDR3 is CASSLTGGGQETQYF. DNA of the CDR3: TGCGCCAGCAGCTTAACAGGGGGAGGACAAGAGACCCAGTACTTC.

J is TRBJ1-6 and V is TRBV3-1 (or the pseudogene TRBV3-2), with no clear D. This CDR3 has 14 residues. Trimming left V 3 bases short and J 5 bases short, with 8 bases between. The germline CDR1 and CDR2 sequences are LGHDT and YNNKEL (reference sequence). DNA for the CDR3: TGTGCCAGCAGCCAGGGCCCGGATAATTCACCCCTCCACTTT. Translated: CASSQGPDNSPLHF.

This chain connects TRBV5-6 to TRBJ1-2; D call uncertain. V was pared by 0 bases and J by 3 bases, with 6 bases between. The CDR3 runs to 13 residues. The V gene's germline CDR1 is SGHDT and CDR2 YYEEEE. The CDR3 sequence: CASSLDGYYGYTF. The CDR3 region has the DNA TGTGCCAGCAGCTTGGATGGCTACTATGGCTACACCTTC.

The genes are TRBV9 and TRBJ2-6; 8 bases are a match to TRBD1. Trimming took 4 bases from V and 0 from J; bases not matched to a gene: 6. CDR1 is SGDLS and CDR2 is YYNGEE in the germline V gene. The CDR3 totals 17 residues. The CDR3 DNA reads TGTGCCAGCAGCCCCGCGGGACAGGTCTCTGGGGCCAACGTCCTGACTTTC. The encoded protein is CASSPAGQVSGANVLTF. The entire variable domain, with the rest obtained from reference TRBV9 and TRBJ2-6, is as follows: DSGVTQTPKHLITATGQRVTLRCSPRSGDLSVYWYQQSLDQGLQFLIQYYNGEERAKGNILERFSAQQFPDLHSELNLSSLELGDSALYFCASSPAGQVSGANVLTFGAGSRLTVL.

The gene calls are TRBV30 and TRBJ2-3; possible D gene TRBD1, 6 bases. Germline V gene lookup returns CDR1 GTSNPN and CDR2 SVGIG (reference sequence). V gave up 0 bases and J gave up 4 bases, with 11 bases separating them. The CDR3 loop spans 14 amino acids. For the CDR3, the DNA is TGTGCCTGGAGTGTAGGGACAAAAGCAGATACGCAGTATTTT. Translating it yields CAWSVGTKADTQYF.